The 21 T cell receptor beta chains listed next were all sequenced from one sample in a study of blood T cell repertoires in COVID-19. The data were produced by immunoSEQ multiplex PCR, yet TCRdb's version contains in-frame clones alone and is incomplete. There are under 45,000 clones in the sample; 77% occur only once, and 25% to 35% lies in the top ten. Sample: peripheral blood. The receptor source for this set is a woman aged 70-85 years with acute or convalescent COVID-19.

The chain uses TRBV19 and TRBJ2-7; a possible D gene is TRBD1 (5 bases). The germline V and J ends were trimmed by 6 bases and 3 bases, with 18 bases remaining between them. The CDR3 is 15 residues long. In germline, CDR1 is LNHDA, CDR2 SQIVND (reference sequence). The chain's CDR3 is CASRTGSGNVYEQYF. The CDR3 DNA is TGTGCCAGTAGGACCGGGTCAGGGAACGTCTACGAGCAGTACTTC.

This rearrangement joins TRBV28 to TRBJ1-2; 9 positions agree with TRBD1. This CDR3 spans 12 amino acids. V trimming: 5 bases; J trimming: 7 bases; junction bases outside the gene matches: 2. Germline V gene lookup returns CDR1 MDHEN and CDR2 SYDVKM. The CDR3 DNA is TGTGCCAGCAGTCGACAGGGGGTTGGCTACACCTTC. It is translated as CASSRQGVGYTF.

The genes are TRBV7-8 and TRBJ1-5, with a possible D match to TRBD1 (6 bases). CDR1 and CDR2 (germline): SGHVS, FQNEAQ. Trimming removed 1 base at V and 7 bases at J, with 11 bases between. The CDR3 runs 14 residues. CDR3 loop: CASSLVTGQQPQHF. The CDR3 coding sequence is TGTGCCAGCAGCTTAGTTACAGGGCAGCAGCCCCAGCATTTT.

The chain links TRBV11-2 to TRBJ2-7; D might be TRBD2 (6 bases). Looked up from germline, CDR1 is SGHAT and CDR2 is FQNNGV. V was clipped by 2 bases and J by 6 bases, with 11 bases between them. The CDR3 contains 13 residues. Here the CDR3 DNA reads TGTGCCAGCAGCTTACTGCGGGAATCCGAGCAGTACTTC. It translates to CASSLLRESEQYF.

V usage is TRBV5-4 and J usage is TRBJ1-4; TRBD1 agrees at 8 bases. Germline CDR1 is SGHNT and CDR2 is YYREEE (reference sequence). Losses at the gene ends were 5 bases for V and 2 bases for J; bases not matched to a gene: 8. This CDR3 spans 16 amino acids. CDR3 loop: CASSPGQGQTNEKLFF. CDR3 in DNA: TGTGCCAGCAGTCCAGGACAGGGTCAGACTAATGAAAAACTGTTTTTT. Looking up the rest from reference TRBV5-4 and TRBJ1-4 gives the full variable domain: ETGVTQSPTHLIKTRGQQVTLRCSSQSGHNTVSWYQQALGQGPQFIFQYYREEENGRGNFPPRFSGLQFPNYSSELNVNALELDDSALYLCASSPGQGQTNEKLFFGSGTQLSVL.

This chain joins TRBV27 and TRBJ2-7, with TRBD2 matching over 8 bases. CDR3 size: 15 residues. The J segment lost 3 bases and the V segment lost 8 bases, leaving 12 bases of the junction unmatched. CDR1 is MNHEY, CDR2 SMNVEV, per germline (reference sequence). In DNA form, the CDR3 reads TGTGCCAGCCTTGCCCTTTCGGGGGGGCTCTACGAGCAGTACTTC. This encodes CASLALSGGLYEQYF.

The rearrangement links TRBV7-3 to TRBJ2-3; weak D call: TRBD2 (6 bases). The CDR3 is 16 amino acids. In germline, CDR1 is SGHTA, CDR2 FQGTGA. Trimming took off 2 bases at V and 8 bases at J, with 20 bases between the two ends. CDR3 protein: CASSLGAGLPRGTQYF. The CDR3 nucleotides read TGTGCCAGCAGCTTAGGAGCCGGACTACCGCGGGGTACGCAGTATTTT.

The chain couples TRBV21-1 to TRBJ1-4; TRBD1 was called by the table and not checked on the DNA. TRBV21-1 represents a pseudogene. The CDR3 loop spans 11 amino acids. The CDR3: CASSTKTGALF. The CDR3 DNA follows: TGTGCCAGCAGCACCAAGACAGGAGCCCTTTTT.

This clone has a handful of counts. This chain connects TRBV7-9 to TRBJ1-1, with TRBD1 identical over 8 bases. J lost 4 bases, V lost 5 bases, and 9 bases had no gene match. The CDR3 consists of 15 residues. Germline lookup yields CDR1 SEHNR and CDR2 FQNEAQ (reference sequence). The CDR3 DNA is TGTGCCAGCAGCCCCCCCCGGACAGGGATCACTGAAGCTTTCTTT. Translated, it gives CASSPPRTGITEAFF.

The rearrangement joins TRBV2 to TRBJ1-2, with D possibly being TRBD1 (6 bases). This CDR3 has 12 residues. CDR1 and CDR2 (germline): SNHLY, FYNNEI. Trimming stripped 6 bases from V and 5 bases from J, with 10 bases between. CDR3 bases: TGTGCCAGCAGGAGTCAGGGGTATGGCTACACCTTC. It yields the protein CASRSQGYGYTF.

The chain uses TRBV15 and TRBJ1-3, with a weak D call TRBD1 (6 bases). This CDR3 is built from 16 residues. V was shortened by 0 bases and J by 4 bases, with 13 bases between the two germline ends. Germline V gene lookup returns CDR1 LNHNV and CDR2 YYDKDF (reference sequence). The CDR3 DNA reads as TGTGCCACCAGCAGAGATCATGCAGGGGTCGGAAACACCATATATTTT. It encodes CATSRDHAGVGNTIYF. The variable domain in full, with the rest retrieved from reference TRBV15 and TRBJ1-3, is DAMVIQNPRYQVTQFGKPVTLSCSQTLNHNVMYWYQQKSSQAPKLLFHYYDKDFNNEADTPDNFQSRRPNTSFCFLDIRSPGLGDTAMYLCATSRDHAGVGNTIYFGEGSWLTVV.

The CDR3 region is CASSYRDRGYEQYF. The CDR3 DNA sequence: TGCGCCAGCAGCTACCGGGACAGGGGCTACGAGCAGTACTTC. The chain carries TRBV5-1 and TRBJ2-7; 10 bases map to TRBD1. From germline, CDR1 is SGHRS and CDR2 YFSETQ. The CDR3 is 14 residues long. V lost 3 bases, J lost 3 bases, and 3 bases stayed unmatched.

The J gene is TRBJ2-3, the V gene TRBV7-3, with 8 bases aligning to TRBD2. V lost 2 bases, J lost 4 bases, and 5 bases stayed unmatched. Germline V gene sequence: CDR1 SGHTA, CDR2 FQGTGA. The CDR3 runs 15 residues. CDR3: CASSLGGTSADTQYF. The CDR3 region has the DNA TGTGCCAGCAGCTTAGGCGGGACTAGTGCAGATACGCAGTATTTT.

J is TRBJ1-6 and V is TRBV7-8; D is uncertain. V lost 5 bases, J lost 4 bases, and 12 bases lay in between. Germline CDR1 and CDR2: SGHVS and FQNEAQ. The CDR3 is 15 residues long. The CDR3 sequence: CASSPTDAYNSPLHF. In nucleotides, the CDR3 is TGTGCCAGCAGCCCAACAGATGCGTATAATTCACCCCTCCACTTT.

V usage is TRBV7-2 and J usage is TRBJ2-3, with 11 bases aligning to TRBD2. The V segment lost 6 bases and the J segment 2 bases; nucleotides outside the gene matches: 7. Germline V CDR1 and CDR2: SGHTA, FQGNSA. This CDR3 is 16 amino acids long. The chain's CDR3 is CASRAGTSGHTDTQYF. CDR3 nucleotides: TGTGCCAGCAGAGCCGGGACTAGCGGTCACACAGATACGCAGTATTTT.

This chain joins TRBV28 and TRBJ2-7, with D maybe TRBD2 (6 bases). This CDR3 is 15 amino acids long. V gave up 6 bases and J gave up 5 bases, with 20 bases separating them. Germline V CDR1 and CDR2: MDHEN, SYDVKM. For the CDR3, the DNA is TGTGCCAGCAGCTCGCCATTCGGGGGTTTTGACGAGCAGTACTTC. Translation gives CASSSPFGGFDEQYF.

Here the CDR3 reads CASSVGQGFEAFF. In nucleotides, the CDR3 is TGTGCCAGTAGTGTCGGACAGGGCTTCGAAGCTTTCTTT. V is TRBV19 and J is TRBJ1-1; 8 nucleotides align to TRBD1. V shed 5 bases and J 8 bases; nucleotides not matched to a gene: 7. The CDR3 length is 13 residues. Germline V CDR1 and CDR2: LNHDA, SQIVND (reference sequence). Combining the CDR3 with reference TRBV19 and TRBJ1-1 gives the whole variable domain DGGITQSPKYLFRKEGQNVTLSCEQNLNHDAMYWYRQDPGQGLRLIYYSQIVNDFQKGDIAEGYSVSREKKESFPLTVTSAQKNPTAFYLCASSVGQGFEAFFGQGTRLTVV.

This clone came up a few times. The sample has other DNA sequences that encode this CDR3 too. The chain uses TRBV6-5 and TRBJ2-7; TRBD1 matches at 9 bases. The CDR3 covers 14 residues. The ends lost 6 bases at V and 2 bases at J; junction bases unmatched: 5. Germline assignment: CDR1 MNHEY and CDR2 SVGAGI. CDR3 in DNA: TGTGCCAGCAGCTACGGGACAGGGACCTACGAGCAGTACTTC. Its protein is CASSYGTGTYEQYF.

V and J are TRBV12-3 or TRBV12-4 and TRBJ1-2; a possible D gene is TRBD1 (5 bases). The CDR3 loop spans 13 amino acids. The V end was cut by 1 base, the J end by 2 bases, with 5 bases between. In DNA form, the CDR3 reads TGTGCCAGCAGTTTAGGACAGAACTATGGCTACACCTTC. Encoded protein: CASSLGQNYGYTF.

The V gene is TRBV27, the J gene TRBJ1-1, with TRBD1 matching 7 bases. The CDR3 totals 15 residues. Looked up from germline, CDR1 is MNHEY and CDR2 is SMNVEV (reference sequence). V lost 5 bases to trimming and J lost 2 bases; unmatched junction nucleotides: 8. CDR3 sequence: CASSPLRDSNTEAFF. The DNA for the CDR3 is TGTGCCAGCAGTCCCCTCCGGGACAGTAACACTGAAGCTTTCTTT.

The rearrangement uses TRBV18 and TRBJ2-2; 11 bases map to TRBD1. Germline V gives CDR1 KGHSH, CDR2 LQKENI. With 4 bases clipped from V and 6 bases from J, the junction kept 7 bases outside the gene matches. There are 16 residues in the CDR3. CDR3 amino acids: CASSLRTGGRSGELFF. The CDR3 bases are TGTGCCAGCTCACTGAGGACAGGGGGCAGATCCGGGGAGCTGTTTTTT.